The TCR beta chain described here comes from a study of blood T cell repertoires in COVID-19. The study recruited people aged about 18 to 89 years across about two dozen US areas. The data were produced by immunoSEQ multiplex PCR, yet TCRdb's version contains in-frame clones alone and is incomplete. The sample shows 360,000 or so clones, almost 90% of them seen only once. Germline CDR1 and CDR2: LNHDA and SQIVND (reference sequence). Trimming cost V 7 bases and J 7 bases, with 16 bases left between them. The CDR3 runs to 13 residues. This clonotype was sampled from a woman between 25 and 40 years old who had been exposed to COVID-19. The V gene is TRBV19, the J gene TRBJ1-2; a weak D match, TRBD1 (5 bases). The sample consisted of PBMCs or T cells enriched from blood (not recorded which). DNA for the CDR3: TGTGCCAGTATCGACCGGGGGATTGGTGGCTACACCTTC. This gives the protein CASIDRGIGGYTF.